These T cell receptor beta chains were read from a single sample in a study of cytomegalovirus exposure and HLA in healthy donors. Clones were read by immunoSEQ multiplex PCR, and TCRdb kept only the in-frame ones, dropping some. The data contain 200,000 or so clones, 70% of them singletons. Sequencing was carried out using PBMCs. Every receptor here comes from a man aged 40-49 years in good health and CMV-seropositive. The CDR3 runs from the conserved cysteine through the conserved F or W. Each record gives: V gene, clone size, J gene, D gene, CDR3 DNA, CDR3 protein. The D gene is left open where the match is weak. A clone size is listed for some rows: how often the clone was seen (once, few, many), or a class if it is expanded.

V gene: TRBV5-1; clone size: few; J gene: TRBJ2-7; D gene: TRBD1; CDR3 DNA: TGCGCCAGCAGCCAAGACAGGGACGAGCAGTACTTC; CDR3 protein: CASSQDRDEQYF
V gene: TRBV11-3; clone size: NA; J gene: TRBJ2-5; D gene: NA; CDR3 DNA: TGTGCCAGCAGCCGGACGCAGGGGGAGACCCAGTACTTC; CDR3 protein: CASSRTQGETQYF
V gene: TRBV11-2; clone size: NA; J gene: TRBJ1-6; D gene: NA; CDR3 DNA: TGTGCCAGCAGCTTAGGGGGGGATTCACCCCTCCACTTT; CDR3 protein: CASSLGGDSPLHF
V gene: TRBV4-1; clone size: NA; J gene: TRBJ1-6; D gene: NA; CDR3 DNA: TGCGCCAGCAGATTCGTGGGGGGGGCCTCCTATAATTCACCCCTCCACTTT; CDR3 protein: CASRFVGGASYNSPLHF
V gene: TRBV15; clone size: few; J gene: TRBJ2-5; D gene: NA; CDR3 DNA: TGTGCCACCAGCAGAGCAAGGGGTCCCCAAGAGACCCAGTACTTC; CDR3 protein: CATSRARGPQETQYF
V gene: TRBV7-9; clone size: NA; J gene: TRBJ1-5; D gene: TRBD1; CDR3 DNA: TGTTCCAGCAGCCCCGGACCCGGGACAGGGGAAGGACAGCCCCAGCATTTT; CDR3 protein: CSSSPGPGTGEGQPQHF
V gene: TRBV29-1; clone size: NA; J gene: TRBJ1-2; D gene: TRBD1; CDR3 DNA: TGCAGCGCAACCGATTCGGACAGGTGGGGCTACACCTTC; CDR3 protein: CSATDSDRWGYTF
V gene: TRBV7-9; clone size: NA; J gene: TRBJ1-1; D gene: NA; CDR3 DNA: TGTGCCAGCAGCTCTATGATGGGGGGGGGCGGAACTGAAGCTTTCTTT; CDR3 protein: CASSSMMGGGGTEAFF
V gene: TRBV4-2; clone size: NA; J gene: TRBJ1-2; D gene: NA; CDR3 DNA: TGTGCCAGCAGCCAAGATGTCGGCAGGGTGGATAACTATGGCTACACCTTC; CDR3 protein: CASSQDVGRVDNYGYTF
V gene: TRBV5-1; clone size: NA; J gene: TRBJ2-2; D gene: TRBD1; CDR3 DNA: TGCGCCAGCAGCCCGGACAGGGCTGTGACCGGGGAGCTGTTTTTT; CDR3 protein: CASSPDRAVTGELFF